Following are 11 T cell receptor beta chains from one sample sequenced in a study of cytomegalovirus exposure and HLA in healthy donors. The PCR made use of 60 Vbeta and 13 Jbeta primers. Clones were sequenced by immunoSEQ multiplex PCR, and TCRdb holds only the in-frame ones, with some missing. The table records more than 130,000 clones, 70% to 85% of them present only once. Input material: PBMCs. Receptor source: a man in his forties in good health and CMV-seropositive.

Note on this clone: The germline gene is not matched at one end of the junction; a read error may be the cause. The chain has TRBV7-9 and TRBJ2-7; TRBD2 agrees at 12 bases. Looked up from germline, CDR1 is SEHNR and CDR2 is FQNEAQ (reference sequence). The CDR3 totals 14 residues. The CDR3 here is CSSTLAGGTYEQYF. In DNA, the CDR3 is TGTTCCAGCACCCTAGCGGGAGGGACTTACGAGCAGTACTTC.

This clone appeared a single time. J is TRBJ2-1 and V is TRBV5-1; 8 positions match TRBD2. Germline CDR1 SGHRS, CDR2 YFSETQ. V shed 5 bases and J 0 bases; nucleotides not matched to a gene: 25. The CDR3 totals 22 residues. In DNA form, the CDR3 reads TGCGCCAGCAGTGCTCGGGGGGGGCAGGTAGCTAGCGGGCTCAGCTCCTACAATGAGCAGTTCTTC. It codes for CASSARGGQVASGLSSYNEQFF. The full variable domain, with the rest looked up from reference TRBV5-1 and TRBJ2-1, is KAGVTQTPRYLIKTRGQQVTLSCSPISGHRSVSWYQQTPGQGLQFLFEYFSETQRNKGNFPGRFSGRQFSNSRSEMNVSTLELGDSALYLCASSARGGQVASGLSSYNEQFFGPGTRLTVL.

This clone appeared a single time. The V and J genes are TRBV7-2 and TRBJ1-1; TRBD1 agrees at 8 bases. The germline gives CDR1 SGHTA, CDR2 FQGNSA. This CDR3 region has 14 residues. V trimming: 4 bases; J trimming: 0 bases; junction bases outside the gene matches: 1. The CDR3 is CASSSQGVNTEAFF. CDR3 nucleotide sequence: TGTGCCAGCAGCTCACAGGGGGTGAACACTGAAGCTTTCTTT.

The chain combines TRBV7-9 with TRBJ2-7; 10 bases line up with TRBD1. J was trimmed by 5 bases and V by 6 bases; bases with no gene match: 7. The CDR3 sequence is 14 residues long. CDR1 is SEHNR and CDR2 is FQNEAQ in the germline V gene (reference sequence). CDR3 nucleotides: TGTGCCAGCAGTCGACAGGGGGCGCGAGACGAGCAGTACTTC. Protein sequence: CASSRQGARDEQYF.

Here the CDR3 DNA reads TGTGCCAGTAGGACTAGCGGGAGTTCCTACAATGAGCAGTTCTTC. It codes for CASRTSGSSYNEQFF. The gene calls are TRBV19 and TRBJ2-1; 12 nucleotides align to TRBD2. Germline values: CDR1 LNHDA, CDR2 SQIVND (reference sequence). CDR3 size: 15 residues. V dropped 6 bases and J dropped 1; count of bases not matched to a gene: 1.

This rearrangement joins TRBV9 to TRBJ2-7; the match to TRBD2 covers 8 bases. The germline gives CDR1 SGDLS, CDR2 YYNGEE. The CDR3 runs to 15 residues. V gave up 0 bases and J gave up 4 bases; unmatched junction bases: 6. The DNA for the CDR3 is TGTGCCAGCAGCGTAGCGGGGGGGCTTGATTACGAGCAGTACTTC. It specifies CASSVAGGLDYEQYF.

The chain carries TRBV7-8 and TRBJ1-2, with TRBD1 matching over 8 bases. The ends lost 3 bases at V and 5 bases at J; junction bases unmatched: 8. Germline assignment: CDR1 SGHVS and CDR2 FQNEAQ. The CDR3 loop spans 15 amino acids. DNA for the CDR3: TGTGCCAGCAGCTTTCGCGGACAGGGTCCTTATGGCTACACCTTC. This sequence encodes CASSFRGQGPYGYTF.

This chain uses TRBV27 with TRBJ2-7, with 8 bases identical to TRBD2. The ends lost 6 bases at V and 2 bases at J; junction bases unmatched: 9. CDR1 and CDR2 (germline): MNHEY, SMNVEV (reference sequence). This CDR3 has 15 amino acids. CDR3: CASSHLPAGAYEQYF. CDR3 DNA sequence: TGTGCCAGCAGCCACCTCCCAGCGGGGGCCTACGAGCAGTACTTC.

The chain employs TRBV30 and TRBJ2-7, with D uncertain. CDR1 is GTSNPN and CDR2 is SVGIG in the germline V gene (reference sequence). The CDR3 loop spans 11 amino acids. V dropped 1 base and J dropped 7 bases, with 8 bases sitting between them. CDR3 bases: TGTGCCTGGAGTGCAGCGTGGGAGCAGTACTTC. Residues: CAWSAAWEQYF.

V usage is TRBV6-1 and J usage is TRBJ1-5; TRBD1 matches at 9 bases. CDR1 is MNHNS, CDR2 SASEGT, per germline. The CDR3 extends over 14 amino acids. The V gene end was trimmed by 3 bases and the J gene end by 7 bases; junction bases not matched to a gene: 4. DNA for the CDR3: TGTGCCAGCAGTGAGGGACAGGGACGACAGCCCCAGCATTTT. This encodes CASSEGQGRQPQHF.

The chain employs TRBV6-5 and TRBJ2-1; 7 nucleotides line up with TRBD1. From germline, CDR1 is MNHEY and CDR2 SVGAGI. The CDR3 is 16 residues long. J lost 2 bases, V lost 4 bases, and 8 bases had no gene match. CDR3 DNA sequence: TGTGCCAGCAGTTTTCGCCCGGGACAGCCCTACAATGAGCAGTTCTTC. It codes for CASSFRPGQPYNEQFF.